This T cell receptor beta chain emerged from a study of blood T cell repertoires in COVID-19. For the study at large: Sources were T cells, B-cell-depleted T cells, or PBMCs; the material itself was cDNA or gDNA.

This CDR3 contains 17 residues. V lost 4 bases to trimming and J lost 5 bases; unmatched junction nucleotides: 6. CDR1 and CDR2 from the germline V gene are SNHLY and FYNNEI. This clone was seen a few times. As processed by the authors: Amplifying reference gene primers gave estimates of nucleated cell counts. Generated by immunoSEQ multiplex PCR, the TCRdb table keeps only in-frame clones and is missing some. For V, J and clone size, that table is used; D and trimming come from the DNA. The table has some 170,000 clones, around nine tenths seen once. The sequence was obtained from a woman aged 70-85 years with COVID-19, enrolled during active disease. The sequenced sample was peripheral blood. J is TRBJ2-2 and V is TRBV2, with 14 positions matching TRBD2. This chain's CDR3 is CASSGGLAGDWTGELFF. In DNA, the CDR3 is TGTGCCAGCAGTGGGGGACTAGCGGGAGATTGGACCGGGGAGCTGTTTTTT.